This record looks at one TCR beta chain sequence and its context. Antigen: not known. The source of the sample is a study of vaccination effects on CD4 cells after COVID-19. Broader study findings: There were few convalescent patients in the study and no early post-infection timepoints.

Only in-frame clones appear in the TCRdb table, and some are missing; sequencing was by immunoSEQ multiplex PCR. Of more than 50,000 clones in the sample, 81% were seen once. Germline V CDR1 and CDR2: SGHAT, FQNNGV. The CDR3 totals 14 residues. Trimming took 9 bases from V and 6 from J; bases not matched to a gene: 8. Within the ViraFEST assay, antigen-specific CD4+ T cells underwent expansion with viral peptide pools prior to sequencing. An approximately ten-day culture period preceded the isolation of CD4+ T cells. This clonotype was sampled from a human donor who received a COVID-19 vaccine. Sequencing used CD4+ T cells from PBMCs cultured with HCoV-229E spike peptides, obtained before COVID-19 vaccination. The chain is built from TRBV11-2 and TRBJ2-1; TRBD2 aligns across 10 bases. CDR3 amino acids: CASQEPSGGNEQFF. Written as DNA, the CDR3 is TGTGCCAGTCAGGAGCCTAGCGGGGGCAATGAGCAGTTCTTC. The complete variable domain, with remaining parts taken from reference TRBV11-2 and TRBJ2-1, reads EAGVAQSPRYKIIEKRQSVAFWCNPISGHATLYWYQQILGQGPKLLIQFQNNGVVDDSQLPKDRFSAERLKGVDSTLKIQPAKLEDSAVYLCASQEPSGGNEQFFGPGTRLTVL.